What follows are 20 T cell receptor beta chains derived from one specimen sequenced in a study of regulatory T cells in long-lasting Graves disease. Documented time point: newly diagnosed GD, antithyroid drugs for less than 3 months. TCR sequences were obtained from RNA taken from PBMCs. Libraries of TCR beta came from iRepertoire HTBI primers plus Arm-PCR of CDR3 regions. A single record per CDR3 protein comes from TCRdb applying MiXCR to the multiplex PCR reads. The profile shows more than 400,000 distinct CDR3 sequences, 15% to 20% of them singletons. The sample was also linked to a second study, of T cells in Graves' hyperthyroidism and ophthalmopathy.

This material consisted of peripheral blood mononuclear cells (PBMCs), taken at new diagnosis, from a patient treated with antithyroid drugs. These receptors all stem from a man aged 35-49 years with Graves disease.

Ten or more counts support this clonotype. The chain links TRBV10-3 to TRBJ2-1; 11 bases line up with TRBD2. CDR3 length equals 14 residues. CDR1 and CDR2 from the germline V gene are ENHRY and SYGVKD. The trim removed 4 bases at V and 9 bases at J, leaving 5 bases unmatched. The CDR3 reads CAISGTSGSGEQFF. In DNA form, the CDR3 reads TGTGCCATCAGTGGAACTAGCGGGAGCGGTGAGCAGTTCTTC.

The chain is built from TRBV6-5 and TRBJ2-1; TRBD2 agrees at 8 bases. The CDR3 spans 14 residues. V was clipped by 4 bases and J by 5 bases; unmatched bases: 4. Germline V CDR1 and CDR2: MNHEY, SVGAGI. CDR3 sequence: CASSLAGRHNEQFF. For the CDR3, the DNA is TGTGCCAGCAGTTTAGCGGGAAGGCACAATGAGCAGTTCTTC.

This clonotype has ten or more counts. The junction differs from germline at one of its ends, possibly a read error. The chain carries TRBV6-1 and TRBJ2-5; tentatively, D is TRBD1 (6 bases). Germline CDR1 is MNHNS and CDR2 is SASEGT. This CDR3 spans 12 amino acids. The CDR3 loop is CASSGGGETQYF. The CDR3, as DNA: TGCGCCAGCAGTGGGGGCGGGGAGACCCAGTACTTC.

This clonotype was seen only a few times. J is TRBJ1-5 and V is TRBV28; 8 nucleotides match TRBD1. Trimming cost V 6 bases and J 5 bases; bases outside gene matches: 18. Per the germline V gene, CDR1 is MDHEN and CDR2 is SYDVKM. The CDR3 totals 18 residues. The CDR3 DNA reads as TGTGCCAGCAGGCCAGCCACTCGACAGGGGACGAAGGATCAGCCCCAGCATTTT. This codes for CASRPATRQGTKDQPQHF.

The genes are TRBV28 and TRBJ2-7, with D tentatively TRBD2 (6 bases). Trimming pared 5 bases from V and 0 bases from J, leaving 23 bases between. Germline V CDR1 and CDR2: MDHEN, SYDVKM. This CDR3 has 18 amino acids. CDR3 sequence: CASSPQKAPLALSYEQYF. The CDR3, as DNA: TGTGCCAGCAGTCCACAAAAAGCCCCACTAGCCCTCTCCTACGAGCAGTACTTC.

This clonotype was found many times. The V and J genes are TRBV20-1 and TRBJ2-3, with unresolved D. V gave up 3 bases and J gave up 3 bases, with 7 bases separating them. Per the germline V gene, CDR1 is DFQATT and CDR2 is SNEGSKA (reference sequence). This CDR3 is 12 amino acids long. The CDR3 DNA reads as TGCAGTGCTAGCGATTATACAGATACGCAGTATTTT. This gives the protein CSASDYTDTQYF.

The chain combines TRBV6-1 with TRBJ1-2; maybe TRBD1 (5 bases). Germline V CDR1 and CDR2: MNHNS, SASEGT. The V and J ends lost 6 bases and 8 bases respectively, with 25 bases between them. The CDR3 sequence is 16 residues long. The chain's CDR3 is CASSPEPGRVDQGYTF. Here the CDR3 DNA reads TGTGCCAGCAGCCCTGAGCCGGGCAGGGTTGATCAAGGCTACACCTTC.

V gene TRBV5-1 combines with J gene TRBJ2-7; possible D gene TRBD2, 5 bases. The germline V gene encodes CDR1 SGHRS and CDR2 YFSETQ. V shed 4 bases and J shed 1 base, with 9 bases lying between them. This CDR3 is 13 amino acids long. Written as DNA, the CDR3 is TGCGCCAGCAGCGTGACTACTTCCTACGAGCAGTACTTC. This encodes CASSVTTSYEQYF.

The count of this clonotype is one. The chain links TRBV5-6 to TRBJ1-3; D ambiguous. Between the trimmed V and J ends, which lost 5 bases and 0 bases, there was a span of 9 bases. The CDR3 sequence is 14 residues long. Germline CDR1 and CDR2: SGHDT and YYEEEE. Written as DNA, the CDR3 is TGTGCCAGCAGTCGACCGAGCTCTGGAAACACCATATATTTT. Protein sequence: CASSRPSSGNTIYF.

This clonotype was counted at least ten times. The junction shows a germline mismatch at one end, possibly a read error. This chain links TRBV19 with TRBJ1-1, with D unclear. Germline values: CDR1 LNHDA, CDR2 SQIVND (reference sequence). The CDR3 runs 14 residues. CDR3 in DNA: TGTGCCAGTAGTATGAGGAGTCTGAATACTGAAGCTTTCTTT. Its protein is CASSMRSLNTEAFF.

This clonotype was counted many times. The chain carries TRBV7-2 and TRBJ2-7; D gene ambiguous. V was shortened by 3 bases and J by 7 bases, with 16 bases between the two germline ends. Germline values: CDR1 SGHTA, CDR2 FQGNSA. CDR3 length: 14 amino acids. CDR3 region: CASSFLDGVGEQYF. CDR3 in DNA: TGTGCCAGCAGCTTCCTCGATGGGGTGGGGGAGCAGTACTTC. The entire variable domain, with the rest obtained from reference TRBV7-2 and TRBJ2-7, is as follows: GAGVSQSPSNKVTEKGKDVELRCDPISGHTALYWYRQSLGQGLEFLIYFQGNSAPDKSGLPSDRFSAERTGGSVSTLTIQRTQQEDSAVYLCASSFLDGVGEQYFGPGTRLTVT.

In this sample, this clonotype turned up many times. CDR3 residues: CSARGGVAETYNEQFF. Here the CDR3 DNA reads TGCAGTGCTAGGGGAGGAGTAGCGGAAACCTACAATGAGCAGTTCTTC. This chain links TRBV20-1 with TRBJ2-1; maybe TRBD2 (6 bases). In germline, CDR1 is DFQATT, CDR2 SNEGSKA (reference sequence). The CDR3 covers 16 residues. Trimming left V 3 bases short and J 2 bases short, with 17 bases between.

The V call is TRBV6-1, the J call TRBJ1-2; 8 bases agree with TRBD1. CDR1 and CDR2 (germline): MNHNS, SASEGT. V dropped 6 bases and J dropped 4; count of bases not matched to a gene: 10. This CDR3 is 15 amino acids long. The CDR3 loop is CASRMTGVGSYGYTF. CDR3 bases: TGTGCCAGCAGAATGACAGGGGTCGGATCCTATGGCTACACCTTC.

There are many counts of this clonotype. The rearrangement uses TRBV2 and TRBJ2-5; tentatively, D is TRBD2 (6 bases). V lost 1 base and J lost 2, with 14 bases in between. The CDR3 covers 16 residues. From germline, CDR1 is SNHLY and CDR2 FYNNEI. CDR3 nucleotides: TGTGCCAGCAGTGAAGGGATAACTAGCTTTCAAGAGACCCAGTACTTC. Protein: CASSEGITSFQETQYF.

About this clonotype: A much larger clone differs by one base, so this may be a read error. The chain carries TRBV12-3 or TRBV12-4 and TRBJ2-1, with TRBD1 identical over 12 bases. V shed 6 bases and J 8 bases; nucleotides not matched to a gene: 8. The CDR3 length is 15 residues. The CDR3: CASSKGTGGWDEQFF. In DNA, the CDR3 is TGTGCCAGCAGCAAGGGGACAGGGGGCTGGGATGAGCAGTTCTTC.

V and J are TRBV20-1 and TRBJ1-1; no definite D call. Trimming cost V 0 bases and J 0 bases, with 11 bases left between them. CDR3 size: 15 residues. Germline CDR1 and CDR2: DFQATT and SNEGSKA (reference sequence). The CDR3 loop reads CSARDGSVMNTEAFF. The CDR3 DNA reads TGCAGTGCTAGAGATGGTAGCGTCATGAACACTGAAGCTTTCTTT.

The V gene is TRBV6-1, the J gene TRBJ2-5; tentatively, D is TRBD1 (6 bases). The CDR3 has 13 residues. Trimming left V 4 bases short and J 6 bases short, with 12 bases between. Germline V gene lookup returns CDR1 MNHNS and CDR2 SASEGT. This CDR3 reads CASSVTGIKTQYF. The CDR3 nucleotides are TGTGCCAGCAGTGTAACAGGGATAAAGACCCAGTACTTC.

The chain combines TRBV5-1 with TRBJ2-1, with 12 bases matching TRBD2. The J segment lost 0 bases and the V segment lost 6 bases, leaving 10 bases of the junction unmatched. The CDR3 consists of 18 residues. From germline, CDR1 is SGHRS and CDR2 YFSETQ. In nucleotides, the CDR3 is TGCGCCAGCACCCCGGGGGAACTAGCGGGGGGCTCCTACAATGAGCAGTTCTTC. Protein product: CASTPGELAGGSYNEQFF.

This clonotype was recorded at least ten times. The J gene is TRBJ2-7, the V gene TRBV6-2 or TRBV6-3; 8 bases agree with TRBD2. This CDR3 is 15 amino acids long. CDR1 MNHEY and CDR2 SVGEGT come from the germline V gene. Unmatched junction bases numbered 12, after V lost 5 bases and J lost 6 bases. CDR3 DNA: TGTGCCAGCAGTGAACGGTCCGGACTAGCCCGCGAGCAGTACTTC. This gives the protein CASSERSGLAREQYF.

This clonotype has a count of ten or more. The chain is built from TRBV28 and TRBJ2-7; no clear D gene. Trimming shortened V by 3 bases and J by 2 bases, and 8 bases separated the two germline ends. The CDR3 loop spans 13 amino acids. The germline gives CDR1 MDHEN, CDR2 SYDVKM. The chain's CDR3 is CASSLAPAYEQYF. The DNA of the CDR3 is TGTGCCAGCAGTTTGGCCCCAGCCTACGAGCAGTACTTC.